The 2 T cell receptor beta chains presented below share a single source sample, sequenced in a study of T-cell memory formation after mild COVID-19. TCRdb re-called the 5' RACE reads through MiXCR, storing one row per CDR3 protein. The sample consists of 290,000 or so distinct CDR3 sequences, roughly a fifth of them appearing once. Sequences were obtained from PBMCs or a T cell subset sorted from them (not recorded which). These receptor sequences come from a man between 18 and 35 years old who had mild COVID-19 (a few samples of this study predate the infection). Cell type and time point are not known.

In its sample, this clonotype was seen once. J is TRBJ1-1 and V is TRBV6-5; 10 bases line up with TRBD1. Germline CDR1 MNHEY, CDR2 SVGAGI. With 5 bases clipped from V and 6 bases from J, the junction kept 3 bases outside the gene matches. CDR3 length: 13 amino acids. The CDR3 is CASSPGTGAEAFF. CDR3 nucleotides: TGTGCCAGCAGTCCCGGGACAGGGGCTGAAGCTTTCTTT.

The CDR3 loop is CASSSPYGDKFDYEQYF. The CDR3, as DNA: TGTGCCAGCAGCTCACCTTACGGGGACAAATTTGACTACGAGCAGTACTTC. The chain recombines TRBV7-9 with TRBJ2-7, with D maybe TRBD1 (6 bases). Trimming shortened V by 4 bases and J by 3 bases, and 22 bases separated the two germline ends. Looked up from germline, CDR1 is SEHNR and CDR2 is FQNEAQ (reference sequence). The CDR3 length is 17 residues.